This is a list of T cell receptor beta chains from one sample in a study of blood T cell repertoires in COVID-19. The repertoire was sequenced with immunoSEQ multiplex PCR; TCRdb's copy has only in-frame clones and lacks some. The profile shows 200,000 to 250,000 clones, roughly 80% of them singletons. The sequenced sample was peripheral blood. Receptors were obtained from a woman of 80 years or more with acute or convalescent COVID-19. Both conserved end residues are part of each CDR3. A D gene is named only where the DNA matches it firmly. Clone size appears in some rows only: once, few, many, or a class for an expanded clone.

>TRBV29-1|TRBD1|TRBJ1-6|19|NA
CSVEDLKGGAYSYNSPLHF
TGCAGCGTTGAAGATCTAAAAGGGGGCGCTTACTCCTATAATTCACCCCTCCACTTT
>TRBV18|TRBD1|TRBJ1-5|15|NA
CASSPIQGTNQPQHF
TGTGCCAGCTCACCAATACAGGGGACTAATCAGCCCCAGCATTTT
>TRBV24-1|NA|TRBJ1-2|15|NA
CATSDGPGNNYGYTF
TGTGCCACCAGTGATGGGCCGGGAAACAACTATGGCTACACCTTC
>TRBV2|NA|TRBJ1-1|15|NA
CASSTPQALGAEAFF
TGTGCCAGCAGTACCCCCCAGGCGTTAGGGGCTGAAGCTTTCTTT
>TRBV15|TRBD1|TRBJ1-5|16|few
CATSGRQGVSNQPQHF
TGTGCCACCAGCGGTCGACAGGGAGTTAGCAATCAGCCCCAGCATTTT
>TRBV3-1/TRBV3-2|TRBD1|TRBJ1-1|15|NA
CASSPRDRLNTEAFF
TGTGCCAGCAGCCCCCGGGACAGGCTGAACACTGAAGCTTTCTTT
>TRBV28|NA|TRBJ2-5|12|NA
CASSSYQETQYF
TGTGCCAGCAGTTCGTACCAAGAGACCCAGTACTTC
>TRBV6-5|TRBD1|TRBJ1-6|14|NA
CASTRDRGNSPLHF
TGTGCCAGCACCCGGGACAGGGGGAATTCACCCCTCCACTTT
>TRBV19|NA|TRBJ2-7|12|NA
CASSIPPYEQYF
TGTGCCAGTAGTATCCCCCCGTACGAGCAGTACTTC
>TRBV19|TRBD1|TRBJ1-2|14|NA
CASSFRQGEFGYTF
TGTGCCAGTAGCTTCCGACAGGGAGAGTTTGGCTACACCTTC
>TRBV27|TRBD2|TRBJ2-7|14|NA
CASGSGTRIYEQYF
TGTGCCAGCGGCTCCGGGACTAGGATCTACGAGCAGTACTTC
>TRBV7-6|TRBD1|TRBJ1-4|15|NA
CASRRDSFGNEKLFF
TGTGCCAGCAGAAGGGACAGTTTCGGCAATGAAAAACTGTTTTTT
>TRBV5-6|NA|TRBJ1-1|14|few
CASSRTATNTEAFF
TGTGCCAGCAGCAGGACAGCTACGAACACTGAAGCTTTCTTT
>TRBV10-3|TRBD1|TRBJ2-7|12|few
CATRQGGYEQYF
TGTGCCACCCGACAGGGGGGCTACGAGCAGTACTTC
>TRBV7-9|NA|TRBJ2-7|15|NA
CASSLVPQESYEQYF
TGTGCCAGCAGCTTAGTTCCCCAGGAATCCTACGAGCAGTACTTC
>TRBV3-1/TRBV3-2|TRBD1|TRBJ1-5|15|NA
CASSNTGGINQPQHF
TGTGCCAGCAGCAACACAGGGGGCATCAATCAGCCCCAGCATTTT
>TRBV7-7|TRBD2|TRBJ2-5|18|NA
CASSLGGLAGGPRETQYF
TGTGCTAGCAGCTTAGGTGGACTAGCGGGGGGCCCCCGGGAGACCCAGTACTTC